This TCR beta chain was captured in a study of CD8 T cells in Susac syndrome. Notes on the study in general: The study's TCR sequencing and HLA analysis covered a relatively small number of individuals, and the study acknowledged this.

CDR1 MNHEY and CDR2 SVGEGT come from the germline V gene. V was shortened by 0 bases and J by 0 bases, with 9 bases between the two germline ends. This CDR3 has 15 amino acids. This clonotype occurred once. What it recognizes is unknown. With random hexamers, 0.5 to 1 ug RNA was reverse transcribed. TCRdb redid the calling of the immunoSEQ multiplex PCR reads with MiXCR, one entry per CDR3 protein. This table holds 150,000 to 200,000 distinct CDR3 sequences, roughly 94% found once. Sequencing of TCR beta was undertaken in CD8+ and CD4+ T cells derived from blood. Negative isolation yielded CD4+ and CD8+ T cells, and FACS enriched TEMRA cells.

The chain recombines TRBV6-2 or TRBV6-3 with TRBJ2-7; D is ambiguous. Sequencing used CD4+ T cells from PBMCs. The TCR sequence derives from a human donor in good health. The CDR3 nucleotides read TGTGCCAGCAGTTACTCCGAGCCGCGCTCCTACGAGCAGTACTTC. Translation: CASSYSEPRSYEQYF.